This T cell receptor (beta chain) was profiled in a study of blood T cell repertoires in COVID-19. Study-level information: The United States, Italy and Spain were the sources of the acute and convalescent COVID-19 samples.

The CDR3 runs to 13 residues. From germline, CDR1 is MRHNA and CDR2 SNTAGT. V lost 0 bases to trimming and J lost 10 bases, with 10 bases between them. Data came from immunoSEQ multiplex PCR; TCRdb stores just in-frame clones and leaves some out. The profile shows about 300,000 clones, around 87% of them singletons. The sequence was obtained from a man in his 70s with acute or convalescent COVID-19. The gene calls are TRBV6-4 and TRBJ2-1; TRBD2 might be the D (6 bases). The sequenced sample consisted of peripheral blood. The CDR3 nucleotides read TGTGCCAGCAGTGACTCTTGGCTAGCGGAGCAGTTCTTC. Protein sequence: CASSDSWLAEQFF.